The 9 T cell receptor beta chains below were found in one sample sequenced in a study of blood T cell repertoires in COVID-19 (dated by TCRdb to about 2020). The library was made by the immunoSEQ multiplex PCR assay. TCRdb retrieved this table from immuneACCESS and kept in-frame rearrangements only. Not all clones are present; in checked studies, unresolved V genes account for under half, and no reason is known for the remainder. The sample table holds 140,000 to 150,000 clones, of which roughly 90% were seen once. Clones ranked in the top ten supply 1.2% of the sample. The sequencing input was PBMCs or T cells enriched from blood (not recorded which). The receptors were sampled from a woman aged 25 to 45 with acute COVID-19.

V usage is TRBV4-3 and J usage is TRBJ1-2; possibly TRBD1 for D (5 bases). Trimming pared 4 bases from V and 3 bases from J, leaving 18 bases between. Germline V lookup: CDR1 LGHNA, CDR2 YSLEER. CDR3 length: 16 residues. The CDR3 loop reads CASSRLQGRLDYGYTF. The DNA of the CDR3 is TGCGCCAGCAGCCGTCTCCAGGGTCGTCTCGACTATGGCTACACCTTC.

This clone was picked up one time. The genes are TRBV28 and TRBJ1-2; D might be TRBD1 (6 bases). V gave up 3 bases and J gave up 2 bases, with 19 bases separating them. The germline gives CDR1 MDHEN, CDR2 SYDVKM. This CDR3 is built from 17 residues. CDR3: CASSFNFGDKGNYGYTF. The DNA of the CDR3 is TGTGCCAGCAGTTTTAATTTCGGGGACAAGGGGAACTATGGCTACACCTTC.

The chain couples TRBV28 to TRBJ1-2; D not certain. The V gene's germline CDR1 is MDHEN and CDR2 SYDVKM. V was cut by 4 bases and J by 3 bases, with 9 bases left in between. There are 13 residues in the CDR3. The CDR3 loop reads CASSSTQDYGYTF. The CDR3 region has the DNA TGTGCCAGCAGTTCCACTCAGGACTATGGCTACACCTTC.

The chain combines TRBV13 with TRBJ2-7, with no clear D. CDR3 length equals 14 residues. Germline loops: CDR1 PRHDT, CDR2 FYEKMQ (reference sequence). V was cut by 5 bases and J by 6 bases, with 17 bases left in between. This chain's CDR3 is CASSLSGSLSEQYF. The CDR3 region has the DNA TGTGCCAGCAGCCTCTCCGGGTCCCTCTCCGAGCAGTACTTC. The complete variable domain, with remaining parts taken from reference TRBV13 and TRBJ2-7, reads AAGVIQSPRHLIKEKRETATLKCYPIPRHDTVYWYQQGPGQDPQFLISFYEKMQSDKGSIPDRFSAQQFSDYHSELNMSSLELGDSALYFCASSLSGSLSEQYFGPGTRLTVT.

V usage is TRBV29-1 and J usage is TRBJ2-7; 7 nucleotides align to TRBD1. Germline CDR1 SQVTM, CDR2 ANQGSEA. V shed 4 bases, J shed 2 bases, and the junction held 11 bases outside the gene matches. CDR3 length equals 15 residues. The CDR3 DNA reads as TGCAGCGTTGGCCCTCTCGGACAGGAAGCCTACGAGCAGTACTTC. Encoded protein: CSVGPLGQEAYEQYF.

J is TRBJ1-6 and V is TRBV5-6, with D possibly TRBD1 on 6 matching bases. V shed 0 bases and J shed 7 bases, with 23 bases lying between them. The germline gives CDR1 SGHDT, CDR2 YYEEEE. The CDR3 is 19 residues long. The CDR3 spells CASSLGYRQASLGNSPLHF. The CDR3 region has the DNA TGTGCCAGCAGCTTGGGATATAGACAGGCTTCGCTAGGGAATTCACCCCTCCACTTT. Using reference TRBV5-6 and TRBJ1-6 for the parts outside the CDR3, the full variable domain is DAGVTQSPTHLIKTRGQQVTLRCSPKSGHDTVSWYQQALGQGPQFIFQYYEEEERQRGNFPDRFSGHQFPNYSSELNVNALLLGDSALYLCASSLGYRQASLGNSPLHFGNGTRLTVT.

The chain uses TRBV28 and TRBJ2-7; 7 bases line up with TRBD2. The J segment lost 4 bases and the V segment lost 8 bases, leaving 11 bases of the junction unmatched. The CDR3 has 14 amino acids. Germline assignment: CDR1 MDHEN and CDR2 SYDVKM. This chain's CDR3 is CASSSAGVVYEQYF. The CDR3 DNA sequence: TGTGCCAGCTCGTCGGCGGGAGTAGTATACGAGCAGTACTTC.

The chain recombines TRBV24-1 with TRBJ2-7; 9 positions agree with TRBD1. The J segment lost 13 bases and the V segment lost 1 base, leaving 4 bases of the junction unmatched. Germline CDR1 and CDR2: KGHDR and SFDVKD. This CDR3 is built from 12 residues. CDR3 coding DNA: TGTGCCACCAGTGATTTAGGGACAGGGACATACTTC. This gives the protein CATSDLGTGTYF.

This chain uses TRBV9 with TRBJ1-1, with TRBD1 as a possible D gene (6 bases). Germline values: CDR1 SGDLS, CDR2 YYNGEE. Trimming removed 0 bases from V and 2 bases from J, with 14 bases in between. The CDR3 loop spans 16 amino acids. CDR3 DNA: TGTGCCAGCAGCGTAGTAGGGGGACCGATAAACACTGAAGCTTTCTTT. This sequence encodes CASSVVGGPINTEAFF.